The present TCR beta chain was sequenced within a study of CD8+ T cells in alopecia areata. Sequencing relied on a cDNA template that was reverse transcribed from extracted RNA. Here immunoSEQ multiplex PCR was the method, and the copy in TCRdb shows in-frame clones only, minus some. Of 190,000 or so clones in the sample, roughly 50% were seen once. This clone was recorded a few times. Germline assignment: CDR1 SQVTM and CDR2 ANQGSEA. The CDR3 contains 11 residues. Treatment meaning: oral pan-JAK inhibitor, 5-10 mg twice daily. This receptor was taken from a human donor with alopecia areata. The chain has TRBV29-1 and TRBJ1-2; no clear D. This sample comprised CD8+ T cells sorted from blood, obtained at week 24, from a patient treated with tofacitinib. Here the CDR3 reads CCWVGVYGYTF. CDR3 bases: TGCTGCTGGGTAGGCGTGTATGGCTACACCTTC. Full variable domain (outside the CDR3, taken from reference TRBV29-1 and TRBJ1-2): SAVISQKPSRDICQRGTSLTIQCQVDSQVTMMFWYRQQPGQSLTLIATANQGSEATYESGFVIDKFPISRPNLTFSTLTVSNMSPEDSSIYLCCWVGVYGYTFGSGTRLTVV.